This TCR beta chain was sequenced for a study of vaccination effects on CD4 cells after COVID-19 (dated by TCRdb to between 2021 and 2023). At the level of the whole study: In the ViraFEST assay, PBMC were stimulated with viral peptide pools, and TCR sequencing was then used to find antigen-specific CD4+ T cell clonotypes based on their expansion. Cultures from other donors in the study were sequenced with the Oncomine TCR Beta short-read assay on an Illumina iSeq 100. Across the study, the median time from the second dose to post-vaccine sampling was 72 days (range 14 to 241). The study compared SARS-CoV-2 spike-specific CD4+ TCR repertoires before and after mRNA vaccination in COVID-19 convalescent patients and infection-naive vaccine recipients. Altogether, around 11 COVID-19 convalescent patients and a few SARS-CoV-2-naive healthy vaccine recipients made up the full study. About 2.1 million PBMC per well were cultured with 10 ug/ml peptides in IMDM containing roughly 5% human AB serum, around 10 IU/ml IL-2 and gentamicin. Points the paper makes about the study in general: Clones induced by infection and clones induced by vaccination both contracted markedly at late timepoints after vaccination, which fits with T cell responses waning over time. Among healthy vaccine recipients, nearly all vaccine-induced clones were SARS-CoV-2 mono-reactive, and only 1 of 255 was cross-reactive with common cold coronaviruses. The study was limited by a small number of convalescent patients and lacked early post-infection timepoints.

Library preparation employed the immunoSEQ multiplex PCR assay. DNA from the CD4+ T cells that had been cultured and isolated underwent TCR beta CDR3 sequencing. The paper's data handling went like this. Non-productive TCR sequences were removed and reads were trimmed to the CDR3 region, keeping CDR3s of at least 7 amino acids. The MANAFEST web app was used to pick out antigen-specific clonotypes by comparing their expansion in peptide wells with that in reference cultures. To be called positive, a clone needed expansion at FDR<0.05 compared with the reference and with all other wells, an odds ratio greater than 5, and a frequency greater than 0.1% in two replicate wells. Cross-reactive clonotypes were defined as significantly expanded in SARS-CoV-2 spike wells and in at least one common cold coronavirus spike condition. CDR3 similarity was assessed by Levenshtein distance using the stringdist R package, and unrooted trees were constructed with ape in R 3.6.1. TCRdb retrieved this table from immuneACCESS and kept in-frame rearrangements only. Not all clones are present; in checked studies, unresolved V genes account for under half, and no reason is known for the remainder. The V and J calls and clone size are taken from that table; D and trimming were inferred from the DNA. The sample has tens of thousands of clones on record, around 73% of them singletons. About 2% of the sample is held by the ten biggest clonotypes.

CDR1 is given as KGHSH and CDR2 as LQKENI, both from the germline V gene. Inclusive of the bounding cysteine and phenylalanine, the CDR3 is 16 residues long. CDR3 DNA only is kept here, 48 bases in frame from base 1. V and J are trimmed by 3 bases and 0 bases, and the gene matches miss 1 base of the junction. After less than 13 days of culture, CD4+ T cells were isolated with the EasySep CD4+ T cell isolation kit. Each participant got two doses of an mRNA SARS-CoV-2 vaccine, either BNT162b2 or mRNA-1273. Healthy vaccine recipients had no prior SARS-CoV-2 infection, confirmed by negative nucleocapsid antibodies before and after vaccination. Half of the culture medium was replaced with fresh IL-2-containing medium on days 3 and 7. Each peptide stimulation condition was cultured in triplicate wells unless otherwise noted. Using Ficoll-Paque Plus gradient centrifugation, PBMC were separated from whole blood and then either used fresh or cryopreserved at -140C. Genomic DNA was extracted from cultured CD4+ T cells with the QIAamp micro DNA kit.

This clone was seen more than once but under ten times. The target of this receptor is not known. No base-level quality is on record; no much larger clone is a single base apart. This clonotype originated in a human donor who received a COVID-19 vaccine. This chain is built from TRBV18 and TRBJ2-3, with TRBD2 identical over 12 junction bases. Sequences were derived from CD4+ T cells from PBMCs cultured without peptide, sampled after COVID-19 vaccination. The sequenced DNA: TGTGCCAGCTCACCCGGGACTAGCGGGAGCACAGATACGCAGTATTTT. Its protein is CASSPGTSGSTDTQYF.